The entry below gives a single T cell receptor beta chain sequence along with its context. This entry is derived from a study of blood T cell repertoires in COVID-19. About the study: Samples of COVID-19 (acute and convalescent) were obtained from the United States, Italy and Spain. Sources were T cells, B-cell-depleted T cells, or PBMCs; the material itself was cDNA or gDNA.

In Seattle, patients joined the study during active infection and were tracked longitudinally. The V end lost 1 base, the J end lost 7 bases, and 7 bases lay between the germline ends. This CDR3 spans 13 amino acids. CDR1 is MGHRA, CDR2 YSYEKL, per germline. Original handling: Reference gene primer amplification gave nucleated cell count estimates. Sequencing was performed with immunoSEQ multiplex PCR; in TCRdb, only in-frame clones are kept and a portion is missing. The V and J calls and the clone size are those of that table, but D and trimming were determined from the DNA. The sample shows more than 300,000 clones, around 90% of them seen only once.

The rearrangement joins TRBV4-1 to TRBJ1-4; D not certain. The specimen was peripheral blood. The sequence derives from a woman aged 35 to 49 with COVID-19, enrolled during active disease. The chain's CDR3 is CASSQVIGEKLFF. In DNA, the CDR3 is TGCGCCAGCAGCCAAGTGATCGGTGAAAAACTGTTTTTT.